The 2 T cell receptor beta chains in this list originate from one sample, sequenced in a study of blood T cell repertoires in COVID-19. Method: immunoSEQ multiplex PCR; TCRdb's copy keeps in-frame clones and lacks some. The data hold approximately 170,000 clones, with more than 85% observed a single time. The sequencing input was peripheral blood. These receptors came from a man between 25 and 39 years old with acute or convalescent COVID-19.

The chain combines TRBV29-1 with TRBJ2-7, with TRBD1 matching 8 bases. The length of the CDR3 is 13 residues. Germline trimming cut 7 bases from V and 3 bases from J; bases unmatched to any gene: 8. CDR1 SQVTM and CDR2 ANQGSEA come from the germline V gene. CDR3 sequence reads: CSATGAGHYEQYF. The CDR3, as DNA: TGCAGCGCGACAGGGGCCGGACACTACGAGCAGTACTTC.

This chain joins TRBV5-8 and TRBJ2-3; D is perhaps TRBD2 (6 bases). Trimming shortened V by 3 bases and J by 0 bases, and 14 bases separated the two germline ends. Looked up from germline, CDR1 is SGHTS and CDR2 is YDEGEE. The CDR3 covers 16 residues. DNA of the CDR3: TGTGCCAGCAGCTCCCGGCGCGGGGTGAGCACAGATACGCAGTATTTT. This encodes CASSSRRGVSTDTQYF. The full variable domain, completed using reference TRBV5-8 and TRBJ2-3, is EAGVTQSPTHLIKTRGQQATLRCSPISGHTSVYWYQQALGLGLQFLLWYDEGEERNRGNFPPRFSGRQFPNYSSELNVNALELEDSALYLCASSSRRGVSTDTQYFGPGTRLTVL.